Listed here is a single T cell receptor (beta chain). Its target is not known. This sample was included in a study of T cell responses to AZD1222 COVID-19 vaccine. Turning to the study itself: Second-dose schedules of about 4 or about 12 weeks were combined.

Generated by immunoSEQ multiplex PCR, the TCRdb table keeps only in-frame clones and is missing some. Of 100,000 to 150,000 clones in the sample, 80% to 90% were seen once. There are 14 residues in the CDR3. Germline V gene data show CDR1 as SGDLS and CDR2 as YYNGEE. With V trimmed by 5 bases and J by 4 bases, 8 bases remained unmatched. Findings of the study overall: Donors were mostly white British, more females; clonal diversity possibly underestimated. Dominant at 160-218 and 743-854, vaccine-associated CD4 TCRs also spanned spike. Variant regions that are unmutated are reportedly the target of nearly half of spike-specific TCRs.

The rearrangement links TRBV9 to TRBJ1-1; 7 bases are shared with TRBD1. The input for sequencing was peripheral blood, taken on day 0 of AZD1222 vaccination. The sequence was collected from an adult in good health. The DNA of the CDR3 is TGTGCCAGCAGTCATCAGGGGGATGGCACTGAAGCTTTCTTT. This codes for CASSHQGDGTEAFF.